This TCR beta chain derives from a study of cytomegalovirus exposure and HLA in healthy donors. V was clipped by 4 bases and J by 4 bases, with 13 bases between them. The CDR3 runs to 14 residues. Germline CDR1 and CDR2: SNHLY and FYNNEI. Study results and caveats: Segments of the TCR beta V type were, in most cases, productive about 87% or about 30% of the time in an earlier analysis. Testing in vitro showed three CMV-associated chains specific for CMV antigens. 87-base-pair reads could not separate some V segments, including TRBV6-2 and TRBV6-3.

The PCR ran on 60 Vbeta and 13 Jbeta primers. The method was immunoSEQ multiplex PCR; TCRdb's version includes in-frame clones alone and lacks a portion of them. The sample lists around 170,000 clones, over 70% occurring once. Remarks on this clone: What it recognizes is unknown.

Sequenced material: PBMCs. J is TRBJ1-1 and V is TRBV2, with a weak D call TRBD1 (6 bases). The clonotype comes from a man aged 50-60 years in good health and CMV-seropositive. The CDR3 DNA is TGTGCCAGCAGTGCACAGGGTCGGGCCACTGAAGCTTTCTTT. Translated: CASSAQGRATEAFF.